This T cell receptor (beta chain) emerged from a study of T cell repertoires in cytomegalovirus infection. Study at large: A matching HLA type, together with CMV infection, was signaled by public TCR beta signatures.

CDR1 and CDR2 (germline): SGHVS, FNYEAQ. Deletions cut 2 bases from V and 4 bases from J, with 17 bases between. The CDR3 length is 16 residues. There are a few counts of this clonotype. Its antigen is undetermined. TCRdb independently ran MiXCR on the reads; one entry per CDR3 protein. The table records about 600,000 distinct CDR3 sequences, less than 25% of them present only once. Study-level findings and limits: HLA-C-restricted TCR beta clonotypes specific for CMV led the ex vivo response. Carriage of CMV together with the relevant HLA was identifiable through cumulative public TCR beta family frequency.

Sequencing was carried out using CD8+ T cells from PBMCs. The TCR originated in a human donor in good health (CMV status not recorded). Some clones in this sample may be carry-over from other donors' samples. V usage is TRBV7-6 and J usage is TRBJ1-1; D is perhaps TRBD1 (6 bases). The CDR3 loop is CASSLSKRGAGTEAFF. CDR3 bases: TGTGCCAGCAGCTTATCCAAAAGGGGGGCCGGCACTGAAGCTTTCTTT.